Below are 25 T cell receptor beta chains sequenced from a single sample in a study of T-cell memory formation after mild COVID-19 (dated by TCRdb to the early 2020s). Libraries were constructed by 5' RACE. The instrument was an Illumina NovaSeq 6000. TCRdb cleaned the public reads at Q25 with fastp, built clones with MiXCR and kept in-frame beta chains. Duplicate CDR3 protein sequences are folded into a single record with the most common DNA and genes. The sample table records fewer than 250,000 distinct CDR3 sequences; roughly a tenth of these occur just once. The ten biggest clones cover under 3.5% of the sample. The sequenced sample was PBMCs or a T cell subset sorted from them (not recorded which). These receptors were collected from a man younger than 35 who had mild COVID-19 (a few samples of this study predate the infection). The sample titles of this study are shuffled in the database, so cell type and time point are left out; the donor was told from shared clones.

The chain links TRBV27 to TRBJ1-2; D might be TRBD1 (6 bases). Per the germline V gene, CDR1 is MNHEY and CDR2 is SMNVEV (reference sequence). The CDR3 is 14 residues long. V lost 3 bases to trimming and J lost 8 bases, with 16 bases between them. This CDR3 reads CASSFGPGGGGYTF. DNA for the CDR3: TGTGCCAGCAGTTTCGGTCCGGGGGGCGGCGGCTACACCTTC.

The J gene is TRBJ2-7, the V gene TRBV28; weak D call: TRBD1 (6 bases). The germline gives CDR1 MDHEN, CDR2 SYDVKM. V was shortened by 4 bases and J by 2 bases, with 15 bases between the two germline ends. The CDR3 extends over 15 amino acids. The CDR3 nucleotides are TGTGCCAGCAGTTCACCAGGGGATGGGACCTACGAGCAGTACGTC. Protein product: CASSSPGDGTYEQYV.

This clonotype was found a few times. This sequence joins TRBV3-1 and TRBJ2-2; D perhaps matches TRBD1 (6 bases). The germline V gene has CDR1 LGHDT and CDR2 YNNKEL (reference sequence). Trimming left V 1 base short and J 6 bases short, with 9 bases between. The CDR3 spans 14 residues. In DNA, the CDR3 is TGTGCCAGCAGCCAAGCAGGGGCGGCCGGGGAGCTGTTTTTT. This codes for CASSQAGAAGELFF.

The chain employs TRBV24-1 and TRBJ1-5; D not certain. V lost 12 bases and J lost 4, with 9 bases in between. The germline V gene encodes CDR1 KGHDR and CDR2 SFDVKD. CDR3 length: 11 residues. CDR3 nucleotide sequence: TGTGCCCGTCGGGCTAATCAGCCCCAGCATTTT. Its protein is CARRANQPQHF.

This clonotype turned up a few times. The J gene is TRBJ2-3, the V gene TRBV14, with 7 positions matching TRBD2. The V and J ends lost 0 bases and 9 bases, in that order; junction bases with no gene match: 15. The germline gives CDR1 SGHDN, CDR2 FVKESK. The CDR3 has 17 amino acids. The CDR3 loop reads CASSQEVASGLVRTQYF. The CDR3 DNA reads as TGTGCCAGCAGCCAAGAAGTGGCTAGCGGTCTTGTGAGGACGCAGTATTTT. Together with reference TRBV14 and TRBJ2-3, the CDR3 gives the full variable domain: EAGVTQFPSHSVIEKGQTVTLRCDPISGHDNLYWYRRVMGKEIKFLLHFVKESKQDESGMPNNRFLAERTGGTYSTLKVQPAELEDSGVYFCASSQEVASGLVRTQYFGPGTRLTVL.

On this clonotype: The limits of the CDR3 on the DNA are not certain, so only TCRdb's listed CDR3 is given. This chain links TRBV7-9 with TRBJ1-1; the tabulated D call, TRBD1, remains unverified against the DNA. The germline V gene encodes CDR1 SEHNR and CDR2 FQNEAQ (reference sequence). Inclusive of both ends, the CDR3 amounts to 11 amino acids. CDR3 sequence: CASSFGTGSFF.

This chain connects TRBV7-2 to TRBJ2-2; possibly TRBD1 for D (5 bases). With 1 base removed from V and 4 bases from J, the gap between germline ends came to 13 bases. CDR3 length: 16 residues. Germline CDR1 is SGHTA and CDR2 is FQGNSA. This chain's CDR3 is CASSLVGRVATGELFF. The DNA of the CDR3 is TGTGCCAGCAGCTTAGTCGGCAGGGTGGCCACCGGGGAGCTGTTTTTT.

The V and J genes are TRBV9 and TRBJ2-1; 8 nucleotides match TRBD2. V trimming: 6 bases; J trimming: 0 bases; junction bases outside the gene matches: 5. This CDR3 has 15 residues. In germline, CDR1 is SGDLS, CDR2 YYNGEE. The CDR3 region is CASNQAGASYNEQFF. In DNA form, the CDR3 reads TGTGCCAGCAACCAAGCGGGGGCCTCCTACAATGAGCAGTTCTTC.

A word on this clonotype: One junction end disagrees with the germline gene, perhaps due to a read error. The chain recombines TRBV20-1 with TRBJ2-2; D perhaps matches TRBD1 (6 bases). The CDR3 runs 15 residues. Germline V gene lookup returns CDR1 DFQATT and CDR2 SNEGSKA (reference sequence). CDR3 in amino acids: CSARGGLRSTGELFF. The CDR3 DNA is TGCAGTGCCAGAGGGGGTTTGAGATCCACCGGGGAGCTGTTTTTT.

This clonotype appeared many times. J is TRBJ2-2 and V is TRBV7-2; D remains ambiguous. The germline CDR1 and CDR2 sequences are SGHTA and FQGNSA. The V end lost 7 bases, the J end lost 1 base, and 4 bases lay between the germline ends. CDR3 length: 12 amino acids. The CDR3 region is CASTLNTGELFF. CDR3 DNA sequence: TGTGCCAGCACCCTGAACACCGGGGAGCTGTTTTTT.

This clonotype was seen repeatedly, ten times or more. The chain employs TRBV4-3 and TRBJ2-5, with 12 bases that match TRBD2. Germline V gene data show CDR1 as LGHNA and CDR2 as YSLEER. This CDR3 has 16 amino acids. V shed 2 bases, J shed 4 bases, and the junction held 5 bases outside the gene matches. CDR3 loop: CASSQSWGLAGETQYF. CDR3 DNA sequence: TGCGCCAGCAGCCAATCTTGGGGACTAGCGGGAGAGACCCAGTACTTC.

This chain joins TRBV20-1 and TRBJ2-1, with TRBD2 matching 9 bases. Germline CDR1 reads DFQATT; CDR2 reads SNEGSKA (reference sequence). V gave up 6 bases and J gave up 6 bases; unmatched junction bases: 6. The CDR3 loop spans 13 amino acids. DNA for the CDR3: TGCAGTGCCTACCTAGCGGGGTTCAATGAGCAGTTCTTC. Its translation is CSAYLAGFNEQFF.

This clonotype has at least ten counts. The genes are TRBV5-1 and TRBJ1-5; D uncertain. The CDR3 covers 14 residues. The germline V gene encodes CDR1 SGHRS and CDR2 YFSETQ. The V gene lost 0 bases and the J gene lost 9 bases, with 13 bases spanning the gap. The CDR3 DNA reads as TGCGCCAGCAGCTTGGGGCCAATGAAAGGGCCCCAGCATTTT. It codes for CASSLGPMKGPQHF.

This clonotype was found a few times. The V gene is TRBV20-1, the J gene TRBJ2-7; D ambiguous. CDR1 and CDR2 from the germline V gene are DFQATT and SNEGSKA (reference sequence). Trimming left V 6 bases short and J 2 bases short, with 8 bases between. The CDR3 is 11 residues long. The CDR3 region has the DNA TGCAGTGCATGGCCCGCCTACGAGCAGTACGTC. This gives the protein CSAWPAYEQYV.

The CDR3 loop is CTPLRIYGYTF. CDR3 nucleotide sequence: TGCACCCCCCTCAGGATCTATGGCTACACCTTC. The rearrangement uses TRBV20-1 and TRBJ1-2; D is undetermined. Germline V CDR1 and CDR2: DFQATT, SNEGSKA (reference sequence). This CDR3 spans 11 amino acids.

This clonotype was seen a handful of times. CDR3 sequence reads: CASSTTQGSYEQYV. The CDR3, as DNA: TGTGCCAGCAGCACCACACAGGGTTCCTACGAGCAGTACGTC. The chain couples TRBV7-9 to TRBJ2-7; maybe TRBD1 (6 bases). V dropped 5 bases and J dropped 1 base, with 12 bases sitting between them. CDR3 size: 14 residues. Germline V gene lookup returns CDR1 SEHNR and CDR2 FQNEAQ (reference sequence).

The chain has TRBV3-1 and TRBJ2-5; no clear D gene. The germline gives CDR1 LGHDT, CDR2 YNNKEL (reference sequence). V was shortened by 2 bases and J by 6 bases, with 13 bases between the two germline ends. This CDR3 has 14 residues. The CDR3 reads CASSQLPLSQTQYF. The CDR3 DNA is TGTGCCAGCAGCCAATTGCCACTCTCCCAGACCCAGTACTTC.

V gene TRBV12-3 or TRBV12-4 combines with J gene TRBJ2-1, with D possibly matching TRBD2 (6 bases). CDR3 length: 14 amino acids. Trimming took 4 bases from V and 0 from J, leaving 7 bases between them. For the CDR3, the DNA is TGTGCCAGCAGTTCGGACTACTCCTACAATGAGCAGTTCTTC. Translated, it gives CASSSDYSYNEQFF.

V and J are TRBV5-1 and TRBJ2-1; a weak D match, TRBD2 (6 bases). The CDR3 has 14 amino acids. Germline CDR1 is SGHRS and CDR2 is YFSETQ. V was shortened by 0 bases and J by 6 bases, with 10 bases between the two germline ends. The CDR3 is CASSLAGVGNEQFF. DNA of the CDR3: TGCGCCAGCAGCTTGGCGGGGGTTGGCAATGAGCAGTTCTTC.

The chain is built from TRBV4-2 and TRBJ1-1, with TRBD1 matching 9 bases. With 1 base clipped from V and 10 bases from J, the junction kept 13 bases outside the gene matches. Germline CDR1 LGHNA, CDR2 YNFKEQ. The CDR3 sequence is 16 residues long. The CDR3 reads CASSQAARDRDGGAFF. CDR3 DNA: TGTGCCAGCAGCCAAGCCGCTAGGGACAGGGATGGGGGAGCTTTCTTT.

This clonotype has just a few counts. This sequence joins TRBV20-1 and TRBJ1-2; D not resolved. V was trimmed by 7 bases and J by 4 bases, leaving 16 bases between them. The CDR3 covers 13 residues. Germline assignment: CDR1 DFQATT and CDR2 SNEGSKA (reference sequence). DNA of the CDR3: TGCAGTGGCCGACATCCCACAACCTATGGCTACACCTTC. Translating it yields CSGRHPTTYGYTF.

This clonotype was found a few times. The V gene is TRBV12-3 or TRBV12-4, the J gene TRBJ2-7; 9 bases are shared with TRBD1. The CDR3 length is 15 residues. V dropped 0 bases and J dropped 4; count of bases not matched to a gene: 4. This chain's CDR3 is CASSLAGTGRYEQYF. The CDR3 DNA is TGTGCCAGCAGTTTAGCGGGGACAGGGCGTTACGAGCAGTACTTC.

This clonotype was seen more than once but under ten times. The chain joins TRBV7-2 to TRBJ1-2; TRBD1 matches at 7 bases. The ends lost 2 bases at V and 4 bases at J; junction bases unmatched: 7. The V gene's germline CDR1 is SGHTA and CDR2 FQGNSA. The CDR3 extends over 15 amino acids. The CDR3: CASSLLGGGVYGYTF. As DNA, the CDR3 is TGTGCCAGCAGCTTACTAGGAGGGGGCGTCTATGGCTACACCTTC.

The chain carries TRBV12-5 and TRBJ1-3, with unresolved D. Germline loops: CDR1 LGHNT, CDR2 FRNRAP. The V end was cut by 8 bases, the J end by 5 bases, with 10 bases between. The CDR3 is 12 residues long. CDR3 bases: TGTGCTAGTAGCAGCAACCGAAACACCATATATTTT. As protein: CASSSNRNTIYF.

This chain links TRBV28 with TRBJ2-1; the match to TRBD1 covers 9 bases. Germline V gives CDR1 MDHEN, CDR2 SYDVKM. The CDR3 contains 16 residues. The J segment lost 7 bases and the V segment lost 4 bases, leaving 11 bases of the junction unmatched. CDR3 residues: CASSSDGTGSGNEQFF. In DNA, the CDR3 is TGTGCCAGCAGTTCAGACGGGACAGGGTCGGGAAATGAGCAGTTCTTC.